This T cell receptor (beta chain) was captured in a study of cytomegalovirus exposure and HLA in healthy donors. Findings of the study overall: In a later analysis, HLA-C alleles had the fewest associated TCRs, DRB1 alleles the most.

The PCR used 60 Vbeta and 13 Jbeta primers. Profiled with immunoSEQ multiplex PCR; TCRdb holds only in-frame clones, not every one. This table holds about 160,000 clones, around three quarters found once. This clone was detected only once. What it binds is unknown. The CDR3 covers 13 residues. Germline V gene lookup returns CDR1 ENHRY and CDR2 SYGVKD. V shed 2 bases and J shed 3 bases, with 5 bases lying between them. This TCR derives from a woman aged 40 to 50 in good health and CMV-seronegative. The chain combines TRBV10-3 with TRBJ1-3; D gene uncertain. Sequencing input: PBMCs. The chain's CDR3 is CAISEEVGNTIYF. The CDR3 DNA follows: TGTGCCATCAGTGAGGAGGTTGGAAACACCATATATTTT.